A single sample is the source of the 21 T cell receptor beta chains below, sequenced in a study of Graves' ophthalmopathy and Graves' hyperthyroidism. Amplification targeted the TCR beta CDR3 regions, with RNA transcripts as the source material. RT-PCR was first run with HTBI primers, then multiplex PCR in a second round. One entry per CDR3 protein, called by TCRdb with MiXCR from the multiplex PCR reads. This table has fewer than 650,000 distinct CDR3 sequences, about a fifth appearing once. The specimen was peripheral blood. These TCRs come from a woman between 18 and 30 years old with stable Graves' hyperthyroidism. Some clones in this sample may be carry-over from other donors' samples.

This clonotype was found a few times. A much larger clone lies a single base off, so this may be a read error. The J gene is TRBJ2-2, the V gene TRBV7-2; perhaps TRBD2 as D (5 bases). Germline V gene sequence: CDR1 SGHTA, CDR2 FQGNSA. CDR3 length equals 14 residues. The CDR3 loop is CASSRAEYTGELCF. The CDR3 DNA follows: TGTGCCAGCAGCCGAGCCGAGTACACCGGGGAGCTGTGTTTT.

In this sample, this clonotype turned up many times. The CDR3 DNA reads TGTGCCAGCAGCCAAACCGGGACAAACTACGAGCAGTACTTC. Translated: CASSQTGTNYEQYF. V and J are TRBV7-9 and TRBJ2-7, with D maybe TRBD1 (6 bases). V lost 5 bases and J 3 bases, leaving 14 bases between the germline ends. CDR1 and CDR2 from the germline V gene are SEHNR and FQNEAQ (reference sequence). This CDR3 spans 14 amino acids.

This clonotype was counted a few times. V gene TRBV13 combines with J gene TRBJ2-5, with 9 positions matching TRBD2. Trimming at V came to 3 bases and at J to 0 bases, leaving 17 bases not matched to a gene. The CDR3 loop spans 20 amino acids. The germline V gene encodes CDR1 PRHDT and CDR2 FYEKMQ (reference sequence). CDR3 sequence: CASSLARLAGSHSDQETQYF. CDR3 nucleotides: TGTGCCAGCAGCTTGGCGAGGCTAGCGGGATCCCATAGCGACCAAGAGACCCAGTACTTC.

This clonotype appeared many times. This sequence joins TRBV7-9 and TRBJ2-7; 9 bases fit TRBD1. The CDR3 has 15 residues. Per the germline V gene, CDR1 is SEHNR and CDR2 is FQNEAQ (reference sequence). V was pared by 6 bases and J by 6 bases, with 12 bases of the junction left unmatched. In nucleotides, the CDR3 is TGTGCCAGCAGTTCCACCGGGACAGGGCCGTCCGAGCAGTACTTC. Protein product: CASSSTGTGPSEQYF.

At least ten counts were recorded for this clonotype. The V gene is TRBV7-2, the J gene TRBJ2-7, with a weak D call TRBD2 (6 bases). The CDR3 totals 15 residues. V gave up 3 bases and J gave up 2 bases, with 14 bases separating them. Germline CDR1 reads SGHTA; CDR2 reads FQGNSA. The CDR3 protein is CASSFYPGLAYEQYF. DNA for the CDR3: TGTGCCAGCAGCTTTTATCCGGGACTGGCCTACGAGCAGTACTTC. Full variable domain (remainder filled in from reference TRBV7-2 and TRBJ2-7): GAGVSQSPSNKVTEKGKDVELRCDPISGHTALYWYRQSLGQGLEFLIYFQGNSAPDKSGLPSDRFSAERTGGSVSTLTIQRTQQEDSAVYLCASSFYPGLAYEQYFGPGTRLTVT.

This clonotype was observed many times. The chain carries TRBV6-1 and TRBJ1-1; 10 positions match TRBD1. V gave up 6 bases and J gave up 9 bases; unmatched junction bases: 7. There are 13 residues in the CDR3. Germline loops: CDR1 MNHNS, CDR2 SASEGT. CDR3 nucleotides: TGTGCCAGCAGCAACGACAGGGGGCTCAAAGCTTTCTTT. This sequence encodes CASSNDRGLKAFF.

This chain uses TRBV12-3 or TRBV12-4 with TRBJ1-1; D is undetermined. This CDR3 is built from 11 residues. V was clipped by 8 bases and J by 7 bases, with 11 bases between them. The CDR3 here is CASVNRVEAFF. The CDR3 DNA reads TGTGCCAGCGTCAACAGAGTTGAAGCTTTCTTT.

This clonotype appeared a few times. The chain uses TRBV27 and TRBJ2-5; the D gene is possibly TRBD2 (5 bases). V was trimmed by 6 bases and J by 0 bases, leaving 14 bases between them. Germline CDR1 reads MNHEY; CDR2 reads SMNVEV (reference sequence). This CDR3 region has 15 residues. The CDR3 bases are TGTGCCAGCAGACCGGACTTAACGTACCAAGAGACCCAGTACTTC. Protein: CASRPDLTYQETQYF.

The chain links TRBV6-1 to TRBJ1-2; D not certain. Trimming stripped 3 bases from V and 3 bases from J, with 11 bases between. The CDR3 is 14 amino acids. CDR1 is MNHNS, CDR2 SASEGT, per germline. The chain's CDR3 is CASSEGESYYGYTF. As DNA, the CDR3 is TGTGCCAGCAGTGAGGGAGAAAGTTACTATGGCTACACCTTC.

This clonotype was seen ten or more times. The V gene is TRBV12-3 or TRBV12-4, the J gene TRBJ1-2; D ambiguous. Trimming took off 4 bases at V and 1 base at J, with 7 bases between the two ends. The CDR3 runs to 13 residues. CDR3 sequence (DNA): TGTGCCAGCAGTTCGACCAGTAACTATGGCTACACCTTC. This gives the protein CASSSTSNYGYTF.

The chain uses TRBV11-2 and TRBJ1-5, with no clear D. V was shortened by 0 bases and J by 7 bases, with 7 bases between the two germline ends. This CDR3 region has 13 residues. Germline values: CDR1 SGHAT, CDR2 FQNNGV. CDR3 protein: CASSLDRLQPQHF. CDR3 bases: TGTGCCAGCAGCTTAGATCGATTGCAGCCCCAGCATTTT. Variable domain in full (rest from reference TRBV11-2 and TRBJ1-5): EAGVAQSPRYKIIEKRQSVAFWCNPISGHATLYWYQQILGQGPKLLIQFQNNGVVDDSQLPKDRFSAERLKGVDSTLKIQPAKLEDSAVYLCASSLDRLQPQHFGDGTRLSIL.

The chain is built from TRBV12-3 or TRBV12-4 and TRBJ1-2, with 7 bases fitting TRBD1. The CDR3 contains 15 residues. After removal of 7 bases from V and 4 bases from J, the junction contained 12 bases not matched to a gene. CDR3 in amino acids: CASTRGTENPYGYTF. The CDR3 DNA follows: TGTGCCAGCACTCGAGGGACAGAGAACCCCTATGGCTACACCTTC.

This clonotype has at least ten counts. The rearrangement links TRBV28 to TRBJ2-7; 11 bases align to TRBD2. This CDR3 contains 19 residues. Losses at the gene ends were 6 bases for V and 2 bases for J; bases not matched to a gene: 18. The germline CDR1 and CDR2 sequences are MDHEN and SYDVKM. The CDR3 here is CASSTGRPGKLAGAYEQYF. The CDR3 nucleotides are TGTGCCAGCAGCACGGGACGCCCCGGTAAACTAGCGGGGGCCTACGAGCAGTACTTC. Looking up the rest from reference TRBV28 and TRBJ2-7 gives the full variable domain: DVKVTQSSRYLVKRTGEKVFLECVQDMDHENMFWYRQDPGLGLRLIYFSYDVKMKEKGDIPEGYSVSREKKERFSLILESASTNQTSMYLCASSTGRPGKLAGAYEQYFGPGTRLTVT.

This clonotype was observed at least ten times. The rearrangement uses TRBV20-1 and TRBJ1-2, with D unresolved. The CDR3 sequence is 12 residues long. CDR1 is DFQATT, CDR2 SNEGSKA, per germline (reference sequence). With 6 bases removed from V and 4 bases from J, the gap between germline ends came to 12 bases. The CDR3 bases are TGCAGTGCCCCGCGTCTGGGCTATGGCTACACCTTC. Translation gives CSAPRLGYGYTF.

This clonotype has at least ten counts. The chain couples TRBV6-5 to TRBJ2-5; possible D gene TRBD2, 7 bases. This CDR3 region has 14 residues. CDR1 and CDR2 from the germline V gene are MNHEY and SVGAGI. Trimming took off 2 bases at V and 7 bases at J, with 14 bases between the two ends. This CDR3 is CASSYKGGLGTQYF. In nucleotides, the CDR3 is TGTGCCAGCAGTTACAAGGGGGGGCTCGGGACCCAGTACTTC.

The chain is built from TRBV19 and TRBJ2-7, with 8 bases identical to TRBD2. V gave up 7 bases and J gave up 2 bases; unmatched junction bases: 7. CDR3 length equals 14 residues. The germline CDR1 and CDR2 sequences are LNHDA and SQIVND (reference sequence). CDR3 amino acids: CASISGEPPYEQYF. Written as DNA, the CDR3 is TGTGCCAGTATTAGCGGGGAGCCTCCCTACGAGCAGTACTTC.

This sequence joins TRBV6-1 and TRBJ1-1; D is possibly TRBD1 (6 bases). The CDR3 loop spans 17 amino acids. The germline CDR1 and CDR2 sequences are MNHNS and SASEGT. V was trimmed by 9 bases and J by 4 bases, leaving 27 bases between them. The CDR3, as DNA: TGTGCCAGTATCCGGGACACGGCGTGGGGTGGTGGCACTGAAGCTTTCTTT. Translating it yields CASIRDTAWGGGTEAFF.

V is TRBV15 and J is TRBJ1-5; D gene ambiguous. CDR3 length equals 12 residues. With 2 bases removed from V and 4 bases from J, the gap between germline ends came to 3 bases. Germline CDR1 is LNHNV and CDR2 is YYDKDF (reference sequence). Written as DNA, the CDR3 is TGTGCCACCAGCAGATTTAATCAGCCCCAGCATTTT. It yields the protein CATSRFNQPQHF.

Comment on this clonotype: The missing conserved phenylalanine or tryptophan at the end of this CDR3 makes a read error likely. Because the CDR3's place on the DNA is in doubt, the DNA is left out and the CDR3 is given as listed by TCRdb. V is TRBV5-1 and J is TRBJ1-1. The CDR3 contains 15 residues when both ends are counted. Germline V gene sequence: CDR1 SGHRS, CDR2 YFSETQ. The CDR3 reads CASSLVVRENTESFL.

This clonotype was seen many times. CDR3 nucleotide sequence: TGTGCCAGCAGCTTAGATAGTGCCGGGGAGCTGTTTTTT. Amino acids: CASSLDSAGELFF. The chain uses TRBV11-2 and TRBJ2-2, with unresolved D. This CDR3 comprises 13 residues. V was clipped by 0 bases and J by 6 bases, with 5 bases between them. Germline assignment: CDR1 SGHAT and CDR2 FQNNGV.

The genes are TRBV10-3 and TRBJ2-7, with 9 bases fitting TRBD2. CDR3 size: 15 residues. V was pared by 3 bases and J by 5 bases, with 8 bases of the junction left unmatched. Per the germline V gene, CDR1 is ENHRY and CDR2 is SYGVKD. CDR3 region: CAISDPSGRRNEQYF. Here the CDR3 DNA reads TGTGCCATCAGTGACCCCAGCGGGAGGAGAAACGAGCAGTACTTC.